A single sample is the source of the 25 T cell receptor beta chains below, sequenced in a study of blood T cell repertoires in COVID-19. The assay was immunoSEQ multiplex PCR, and TCRdb's table has in-frame clones only and misses some. The table has around 400,000 clones, around nine tenths seen once; the top ten hold 1.5% to 2%. What was sequenced was PBMCs or T cells enriched from blood (not recorded which). These receptors originate from a woman in her 30s who had recovered from COVID-19.

The chain's CDR3 is CASSPGTGPLGTEAFF. In DNA form, the CDR3 reads TGTGCCAGCAGCCCTGGGACAGGGCCCTTGGGCACTGAAGCTTTCTTT. V is TRBV7-9 and J is TRBJ1-1; TRBD1 matches 9 bases. Looked up from germline, CDR1 is SEHNR and CDR2 is FQNEAQ (reference sequence). With V trimmed by 5 bases and J by 4 bases, 11 bases remained unmatched. The CDR3 runs to 16 residues.

The rearrangement uses TRBV6-5 and TRBJ1-5; tentative D call: TRBD1 (5 bases). V was cut by 2 bases and J by 4 bases, with 12 bases left in between. The CDR3 is 15 residues long. Per the germline V gene, CDR1 is MNHEY and CDR2 is SVGAGI. The CDR3 region has the DNA TGTGCCAGCAGTTACCGGGGGGGAGTGAATCAGCCCCAGCATTTT. Translation gives CASSYRGGVNQPQHF.

This sequence joins TRBV5-1 and TRBJ2-7, with 8 bases aligning to TRBD2. The J segment lost 0 bases and the V segment lost 2 bases, leaving 4 bases of the junction unmatched. Germline V gene lookup returns CDR1 SGHRS and CDR2 YFSETQ. The CDR3 sequence is 15 residues long. The CDR3: CASSFGLAGSYEQYF. The DNA for the CDR3 is TGCGCCAGCAGCTTCGGTCTAGCGGGCTCCTACGAGCAGTACTTC.

This clone was picked up one time. V is TRBV9 and J is TRBJ2-3, with 9 bases lining up with TRBD2. Germline loops: CDR1 SGDLS, CDR2 YYNGEE. The CDR3 contains 15 residues. Trimming took 5 bases from V and 3 from J; bases not matched to a gene: 7. Here the CDR3 reads CASSPGTSSTDTQYF. CDR3 bases: TGTGCCAGCAGTCCCGGGACTAGCAGTACAGATACGCAGTATTTT.

The table lists this clone with a count of one. The chain employs TRBV2 and TRBJ2-1; TRBD2 matches 15 bases. The germline gives CDR1 SNHLY, CDR2 FYNNEI. Unmatched junction bases numbered 4, after V lost 4 bases and J lost 3 bases. The CDR3 has 17 amino acids. The DNA for the CDR3 is TGTGCCAGCAGTGCGGGACTAGCGGGGGGATTCTACAATGAGCAGTTCTTC. This encodes CASSAGLAGGFYNEQFF. Looking up the rest from reference TRBV2 and TRBJ2-1 gives the full variable domain: EPEVTQTPSHQVTQMGQEVILRCVPISNHLYFYWYRQILGQKVEFLVSFYNNEISEKSEIFDDQFSVERPDGSNFTLKIRSTKLEDSAMYFCASSAGLAGGFYNEQFFGPGTRLTVL.

The CDR3 loop is CASVSGTGGFGYTF. DNA for the CDR3: TGTGCCAGCGTTTCCGGGACAGGGGGCTTTGGCTACACCTTC. The chain employs TRBV6-5 and TRBJ1-2; 12 positions agree with TRBD1. The CDR3 consists of 14 residues. The ends lost 8 bases at V and 7 bases at J; junction bases unmatched: 8. Germline-derived CDR1 and CDR2 are MNHEY and SVGAGI.

V gene TRBV6-2 or TRBV6-3 combines with J gene TRBJ2-3, with 12 nucleotides matching TRBD2. Germline assignment: CDR1 MNHEY and CDR2 SVGEGT. V was clipped by 5 bases and J by 4 bases; unmatched bases: 7. This CDR3 spans 16 amino acids. The CDR3 nucleotides are TGTGCCAGCAGTACCCGACTAGCGGGGGCGGCAGATACGCAGTATTTT. Translating gives CASSTRLAGAADTQYF.

V and J are TRBV4-1 and TRBJ1-1; 7 bases are shared with TRBD1. The V segment lost 1 base and the J segment 1 base; nucleotides outside the gene matches: 6. Germline V gene data show CDR1 as MGHRA and CDR2 as YSYEKL. The length of the CDR3 is 16 residues. The CDR3 region has the DNA TGCGCCAGCAGCCAAGTGCGACAGGGTGGGAACACTGAAGCTTTCTTT. Translating it yields CASSQVRQGGNTEAFF.

This clone was counted ten times or more. The chain combines TRBV6-1 with TRBJ1-5; tentative D call: TRBD1 (5 bases). V lost 0 bases and J lost 4, with 13 bases in between. The CDR3 runs to 16 residues. CDR1 and CDR2 (germline): MNHNS, SASEGT. CDR3 in amino acids: CASSEAEGGGNQPQHF. CDR3 coding DNA: TGTGCCAGCAGTGAAGCGGAGGGTGGGGGGAATCAGCCCCAGCATTTT.

The gene calls are TRBV10-3 and TRBJ1-5; D is uncertain. The germline V and J ends were trimmed by 7 bases and 5 bases, with 12 bases remaining between them. Germline V gene data show CDR1 as ENHRY and CDR2 as SYGVKD. The CDR3 runs to 13 residues. The CDR3 loop is CAINKDIYQPQHF. CDR3 bases: TGTGCCATCAACAAAGACATTTATCAGCCCCAGCATTTT.

The J gene is TRBJ1-2, the V gene TRBV9, with D uncertain. V gave up 7 bases and J gave up 6 bases, with 7 bases separating them. Germline values: CDR1 SGDLS, CDR2 YYNGEE. The CDR3 is made up of 10 amino acids. The CDR3 DNA sequence: TGTGCCAGCGGAGTGGATGGCTACACCTTC. Its translation: CASGVDGYTF. The whole variable domain, remainder taken from reference TRBV9 and TRBJ1-2, is DSGVTQTPKHLITATGQRVTLRCSPRSGDLSVYWYQQSLDQGLQFLIQYYNGEERAKGNILERFSAQQFPDLHSELNLSSLELGDSALYFCASGVDGYTFGSGTRLTVV.

V and J are TRBV19 and TRBJ1-4; tentative D call: TRBD1 (5 bases). Germline values: CDR1 LNHDA, CDR2 SQIVND (reference sequence). Between the trimmed V and J ends, which lost 5 bases and 2 bases, there was a span of 9 bases. The CDR3 is 14 amino acids. CDR3 DNA: TGTGCCAGTAGTTCCGGGGGGACTAATGAAAAACTGTTTTTT. Translated: CASSSGGTNEKLFF.

J is TRBJ2-1 and V is TRBV2; no reliable D call. The V end lost 6 bases, the J end lost 5 bases, and 11 bases lay between the germline ends. The CDR3 consists of 13 residues. Germline V gene lookup returns CDR1 SNHLY and CDR2 FYNNEI. The chain's CDR3 is CASRRSGNNEQFF. The CDR3 DNA reads TGTGCCAGCAGAAGGTCGGGTAACAATGAGCAGTTCTTC.

The chain joins TRBV7-9 to TRBJ2-7; D may be TRBD2 (6 bases). V was clipped by 2 bases and J by 4 bases, with 21 bases between them. CDR1 SEHNR and CDR2 FQNEAQ come from the germline V gene (reference sequence). CDR3 length: 17 residues. CDR3 sequence reads: CASSLHGLHSRAYEQYF. In nucleotides, the CDR3 is TGTGCCAGCAGCTTACACGGACTACACTCGCGGGCATACGAGCAGTACTTC.

The count of this clone is one. This chain joins TRBV27 and TRBJ2-7; D is possibly TRBD1 (6 bases). The V and J ends lost 4 bases and 1 base respectively, with 14 bases between them. The CDR3 has 15 amino acids. The germline V gene has CDR1 MNHEY and CDR2 SMNVEV (reference sequence). CDR3 sequence (DNA): TGTGCCAGCAGTTGGGCCGGGACAACTTCCTACGAGCAGTACTTC. As protein: CASSWAGTTSYEQYF.

The chain is built from TRBV4-1 and TRBJ1-2, with D maybe TRBD1 (6 bases). The CDR3 extends over 12 amino acids. Germline CDR1 is MGHRA and CDR2 is YSYEKL. The ends were cut back, 1 base at V and 8 bases at J, with 8 bases in the middle. The CDR3 sequence: CASSQGQDGYTF. The CDR3 nucleotides read TGCGCCAGCAGCCAAGGACAGGACGGCTACACCTTC.

To note about this clone: This same CDR3 is encoded by further DNA sequences in the sample. The CDR3 coding sequence is TGCAGTGCTAGAGACTCGGGAGAGCAGTTCTTC. It codes for CSARDSGEQFF. V is TRBV20-1 and J is TRBJ2-1, with a weak D call TRBD2 (5 bases). Germline CDR1 and CDR2: DFQATT and SNEGSKA (reference sequence). The CDR3 runs 11 residues. Deletions cut 0 bases from V and 10 bases from J, with 7 bases between.

This clone was counted only a few times. J is TRBJ2-2 and V is TRBV7-2, with 7 nucleotides matching TRBD2. V lost 4 bases, J lost 2 bases, and 16 bases stayed unmatched. Germline V gene data show CDR1 as SGHTA and CDR2 as FQGNSA. This CDR3 is 19 amino acids long. CDR3: CASSYWGGAGSENTGELFF. The CDR3 region has the DNA TGTGCCAGCAGCTACTGGGGGGGAGCGGGATCAGAAAACACCGGGGAGCTGTTTTTT.

The chain recombines TRBV7-3 with TRBJ2-2, with 12 positions matching TRBD2. The CDR3 extends over 16 amino acids. J lost 4 bases, V lost 1 base, and 1 base had no gene match. CDR1 SGHTA and CDR2 FQGTGA come from the germline V gene. The CDR3 sequence: CASSLRLAGATGELFF. The CDR3 DNA is TGTGCCAGCAGCTTAAGACTAGCGGGAGCCACCGGGGAGCTGTTTTTT.

This rearrangement joins TRBV6-5 to TRBJ1-5; weak D call: TRBD1 (6 bases). The CDR3 covers 14 residues. V was trimmed by 5 bases and J by 5 bases, leaving 13 bases between them. Germline CDR1 reads MNHEY; CDR2 reads SVGAGI. The CDR3 region has the DNA TGTGCCAGCAGTACCCCCGGGGGGCATCAGCCCCAGCATTTT. Protein sequence: CASSTPGGHQPQHF.

About this clone: The junction departs from the called germline gene at one end, perhaps through a read error. The chain employs TRBV15 and TRBJ1-1, with 7 nucleotides matching TRBD1. The CDR3 spans 12 residues. Germline CDR1 and CDR2: LNHNV and YYDKDF (reference sequence). As DNA, the CDR3 is TGTGCCACCAGCAGAGGGACCGTCGACAGGGACTTT. Translated: CATSRGTVDRDF.

This chain links TRBV28 with TRBJ1-2; TRBD1 matches 8 bases. V dropped 2 bases and J dropped 8; count of bases not matched to a gene: 16. The germline CDR1 and CDR2 sequences are MDHEN and SYDVKM. The CDR3 is 17 residues long. CDR3 in amino acids: CASSLGGQDLRRSGYTF. In nucleotides, the CDR3 is TGTGCCAGCAGTTTAGGGGGACAGGACCTCCGTCGGAGCGGCTACACCTTC.

The CDR3, as DNA: TGTGCCAGCAGGGAGGGTGGTGAGCAGTTCTTC. It encodes CASREGGEQFF. The chain couples TRBV6-5 to TRBJ2-1; D may be TRBD2 (6 bases). Germline CDR1 reads MNHEY; CDR2 reads SVGAGI. The CDR3 has 11 residues. The germline V and J ends were trimmed by 6 bases and 9 bases, with 9 bases remaining between them.

This chain joins TRBV7-2 and TRBJ2-7; D is unresolved. Germline V gives CDR1 SGHTA, CDR2 FQGNSA. This CDR3 has 15 amino acids. V gave up 2 bases and J gave up 2 bases, with 13 bases separating them. In DNA form, the CDR3 reads TGTGCCAGCAGCTTATATGCTAGTTCGCCCTACGAGCAGTACTTC. Protein product: CASSLYASSPYEQYF.

The chain couples TRBV27 to TRBJ1-2; 8 bases are shared with TRBD1. This CDR3 is 15 amino acids long. From germline, CDR1 is MNHEY and CDR2 SMNVEV (reference sequence). Trimming took 1 base from V and 4 from J; bases not matched to a gene: 5. The CDR3 DNA reads TGTGCCAGCAGTTTATTGGGGGACAGGCCCTATGGCTACACCTTC. Its protein is CASSLLGDRPYGYTF.